The 30 T cell receptor beta chains below come from one sample, sequenced in a study of T-cell reconstitution after alpha-beta-depleted transplantation in children (dated by TCRdb to 2016 to 2018). The receptor library was made with PCR. These reads were obtained on an Illumina HiSeq 2500. TCR library preparation used molecular barcoding, with unique molecular identifiers applied to normalize quantification of the TCRbeta repertoire. The public reads were reanalyzed by TCRdb: fastp trimming at Q25, MiXCR alignment, in-frame beta chains only. Here each entry gathers all rows of one CDR3 protein and keeps the most common genes and DNA. Present in this sample are approximately 520,000 distinct CDR3 sequences, approximately 32% of which were seen just once. Under 3% of the sample belongs to the ten largest clones. The source was PBMCs from the stem cell graft donor, collected from the stem cell graft. The receptor set was obtained from a human donor who donated a stem cell graft to a child with aplastic anemia.

There are a few counts of this clonotype. The chain links TRBV12-3 or TRBV12-4 to TRBJ1-1; D is unresolved. This CDR3 region has 14 residues. V was shortened by 5 bases and J by 0 bases, with 10 bases between the two germline ends. The DNA for the CDR3 is TGTGCCAGCAGTGGCTCGGGCATGAACACTGAAGCTTTCTTT. Translation: CASSGSGMNTEAFF.

This clonotype was picked up a small number of times. The chain is built from TRBV7-2 and TRBJ2-6; no definite D call. The CDR3 spans 16 residues. Trimming removed 3 bases at V and 2 bases at J, with 11 bases between. Germline CDR1 reads SGHTA; CDR2 reads FQGNSA. CDR3 nucleotides: TGTGCCAGCAGCTTGGAAGGATACCCTGGGGCCAACGTCCTGACTTTC. Its translation: CASSLEGYPGANVLTF.

This sequence joins TRBV10-2 and TRBJ1-1, with D perhaps TRBD1 (5 bases). Trimming shortened V by 8 bases and J by 1 base, and 14 bases separated the two germline ends. The CDR3 loop spans 14 amino acids. CDR1 WSHSY and CDR2 SAAADI come from the germline V gene. This chain's CDR3 is CASSVRGRNTEAFF. CDR3 bases: TGCGCCAGCTCAGTTCGGGGCCGGAACACTGAAGCTTTCTTT.

V gene TRBV20-1 combines with J gene TRBJ2-7; 7 bases agree with TRBD2. V gave up 7 bases and J gave up 2 bases; unmatched junction bases: 8. Germline assignment: CDR1 DFQATT and CDR2 SNEGSKA (reference sequence). The CDR3 covers 13 residues. The CDR3: CSGQRRETYEQYF. The DNA of the CDR3 is TGCAGTGGTCAGCGGCGGGAGACCTACGAGCAGTACTTC.

The gene calls are TRBV4-2 and TRBJ2-1; no clear D. The CDR3 consists of 16 residues. V lost 1 base, J lost 0 bases, and 10 bases lay in between. Germline assignment: CDR1 LGHNA and CDR2 YNFKEQ. Written as DNA, the CDR3 is TGTGCCAGCAGCCAAGGGGCGACCCTCTCCTACAATGAGCAGTTCTTC. Translating it yields CASSQGATLSYNEQFF.

The CDR3 here is CSARDGQGGIWGYTF. Written as DNA, the CDR3 is TGCAGTGCTAGAGATGGACAGGGTGGGATTTGGGGCTACACCTTC. V usage is TRBV20-1 and J usage is TRBJ1-2; TRBD1 matches 8 bases. The CDR3 has 15 residues. The trim removed 0 bases at V and 8 bases at J, leaving 11 bases unmatched. Per the germline V gene, CDR1 is DFQATT and CDR2 is SNEGSKA (reference sequence).

V is TRBV30 and J is TRBJ1-5, with a weak D call TRBD1 (5 bases). V gave up 3 bases and J gave up 6 bases, with 15 bases separating them. Germline CDR1 GTSNPN, CDR2 SVGIG (reference sequence). This CDR3 is 14 amino acids long. The CDR3 DNA is TGTGCCTGGAGGGGGACCTCCTCTGGTCAGCCCCAGCATTTT. Residues: CAWRGTSSGQPQHF.

This clonotype was found once. CDR3 DNA: TGTGCCAGCAGCGCTTACTCTAGCGGGAGAATCCTCTACGAGCAGTACTTC. Protein: CASSAYSSGRILYEQYF. The chain joins TRBV5-5 to TRBJ2-7; 10 positions match TRBD2. CDR3 length: 17 residues. V lost 4 bases, J lost 3 bases, and 13 bases stayed unmatched. Looked up from germline, CDR1 is SGHKS and CDR2 is YYEKEE (reference sequence).

This clonotype was detected only a few times. The chain carries TRBV5-1 and TRBJ1-1; D is unclear. CDR3 length: 13 amino acids. The V and J ends lost 0 bases and 10 bases respectively, with 13 bases between them. Looked up from germline, CDR1 is SGHRS and CDR2 is YFSETQ. The CDR3 loop is CASSLGAGYVAFF. CDR3 sequence (DNA): TGCGCCAGCAGCTTGGGGGCGGGATATGTAGCTTTCTTT. Full variable domain (outside the CDR3, taken from reference TRBV5-1 and TRBJ1-1): KAGVTQTPRYLIKTRGQQVTLSCSPISGHRSVSWYQQTPGQGLQFLFEYFSETQRNKGNFPGRFSGRQFSNSRSEMNVSTLELGDSALYLCASSLGAGYVAFFGQGTRLTVV.

This clonotype has just a few counts. The chain couples TRBV7-8 to TRBJ2-5; maybe TRBD2 (5 bases). Germline V gene lookup returns CDR1 SGHVS and CDR2 FQNEAQ. This CDR3 has 15 amino acids. Trimming removed 4 bases at V and 4 bases at J, with 16 bases between. CDR3 coding DNA: TGTGCCAGCAGCTCAAATAAAGGACTTAGAGAGACCCAGTACTTC. The encoded protein is CASSSNKGLRETQYF.

The chain is built from TRBV7-2 and TRBJ1-1; D possibly corresponds to TRBD1 (5 bases). V lost 5 bases, J lost 1 base, and 14 bases lay in between. CDR1 and CDR2 from the germline V gene are SGHTA and FQGNSA. The CDR3 extends over 15 amino acids. Here the CDR3 DNA reads TGTGCCAGCAGCACCCGGTTCGGGGCGAACACTGAAGCTTTCTTT. It is translated as CASSTRFGANTEAFF. Full variable domain (rest looked up from reference TRBV7-2 and TRBJ1-1): GAGVSQSPSNKVTEKGKDVELRCDPISGHTALYWYRQSLGQGLEFLIYFQGNSAPDKSGLPSDRFSAERTGGSVSTLTIQRTQQEDSAVYLCASSTRFGANTEAFFGQGTRLTVV.

V usage is TRBV7-8 and J usage is TRBJ2-5, with D perhaps TRBD2 (5 bases). Looked up from germline, CDR1 is SGHVS and CDR2 is FQNEAQ. V lost 5 bases, J lost 5 bases, and 15 bases lay in between. The CDR3 extends over 14 amino acids. CDR3 amino acids: CASSLGSASETQYF. The CDR3 DNA follows: TGTGCCAGCAGCCTAGGGTCGGCTAGCGAGACCCAGTACTTC. The full variable domain, completed using reference TRBV7-8 and TRBJ2-5, is GAGVSQSPRYKVAKRGQDVALRCDPISGHVSLFWYQQALGQGPEFLTYFQNEAQLDKSGLPSDRFFAERPEGSVSTLKIQRTQQEDSAVYLCASSLGSASETQYFGPGTRLLVL.

There are a few counts of this clonotype. The chain is built from TRBV25-1 and TRBJ2-6, with D possibly matching TRBD1 (5 bases). V was pared by 3 bases and J by 0 bases, with 12 bases between. Germline lookup yields CDR1 MGHDK and CDR2 SYGVNS. There are 17 residues in the CDR3. The CDR3 here is CASSDQGIASGANVLTF. DNA of the CDR3: TGTGCCAGCAGTGACCAGGGAATCGCCTCTGGGGCCAACGTCCTGACTTTC.

This clonotype turned up a few times. The chain uses TRBV20-1 and TRBJ1-4, with D tentatively TRBD1 (6 bases). V lost 2 bases and J lost 0, with 10 bases in between. CDR1 and CDR2 (germline): DFQATT, SNEGSKA (reference sequence). This CDR3 has 15 amino acids. For the CDR3, the DNA is TGCAGTGCTAGAACCCGACAGGCAACTAATGAAAAACTGTTTTTT. Translating gives CSARTRQATNEKLFF.

The sample holds a few counts of this clonotype. This chain uses TRBV6-5 with TRBJ2-6, with a tentative D call TRBD1 (5 bases). Germline loops: CDR1 MNHEY, CDR2 SVGAGI. CDR3 size: 17 residues. Trimming pared 2 bases from V and 2 bases from J, leaving 13 bases between. The CDR3 is CASSYQTGHAGANVLTF. CDR3 in DNA: TGTGCCAGCAGTTACCAAACAGGACATGCTGGGGCCAACGTCCTGACTTTC.

The genes are TRBV15 and TRBJ2-7; the D gene is possibly TRBD1 (5 bases). The CDR3 has 13 amino acids. Germline V lookup: CDR1 LNHNV, CDR2 YYDKDF (reference sequence). Trimming shortened V by 7 bases and J by 2 bases, and 12 bases separated the two germline ends. CDR3 nucleotides: TGTGCCACCAAAGGACAAGTCGCCTACGAGCAGTACTTC. It codes for CATKGQVAYEQYF.

This sequence joins TRBV20-1 and TRBJ2-5, with 7 nucleotides matching TRBD2. This CDR3 has 14 amino acids. From germline, CDR1 is DFQATT and CDR2 SNEGSKA (reference sequence). The V gene end was trimmed by 5 bases and the J gene end by 1 base; junction bases not matched to a gene: 7. CDR3 DNA: TGCAGTGCTCCCCTGAGCGGGGTCCAAGAGACCCAGTACTTC. It yields the protein CSAPLSGVQETQYF.

This clonotype was detected only a few times. V usage is TRBV20-1 and J usage is TRBJ2-1; D is perhaps TRBD2 (5 bases). Trimming left V 5 bases short and J 0 bases short, with 17 bases between. This CDR3 has 16 amino acids. The germline V gene has CDR1 DFQATT and CDR2 SNEGSKA (reference sequence). The CDR3 DNA follows: TGCAGTGCTCCCCACCGCGCCGGGGTCTCCTACAATGAGCAGTTCTTC. This codes for CSAPHRAGVSYNEQFF.

This chain uses TRBV20-1 with TRBJ2-4; tentative D call: TRBD1 (6 bases). Germline assignment: CDR1 DFQATT and CDR2 SNEGSKA (reference sequence). The CDR3 is 13 residues long. The V end lost 6 bases, the J end lost 0 bases, and 9 bases lay between the germline ends. CDR3 bases: TGCAGTGCCAAGGACAGAGCCAAAAACATTCAGTACTTC. Its translation is CSAKDRAKNIQYF.

This chain links TRBV6-5 with TRBJ2-4; D is possibly TRBD2 (5 bases). V gave up 0 bases and J gave up 5 bases, with 11 bases separating them. There are 15 residues in the CDR3. From germline, CDR1 is MNHEY and CDR2 SVGAGI. The CDR3 region has the DNA TGTGCCAGCAGTTACTCGATCGGGAACGAAAACATTCAGTACTTC. It encodes CASSYSIGNENIQYF.

This clonotype turned up a few times. The gene calls are TRBV29-1 and TRBJ2-5; D uncertain. The CDR3 is 15 amino acids. The V end lost 0 bases, the J end lost 0 bases, and 11 bases lay between the germline ends. The germline V gene has CDR1 SQVTM and CDR2 ANQGSEA. The CDR3 protein is CSVEDNAEYQETQYF. The DNA for the CDR3 is TGCAGCGTTGAAGATAACGCGGAGTACCAAGAGACCCAGTACTTC.

CDR3 bases: TGCAGCGTTGAAAGTTGGGGGAGGGCCTCCTACAATGAGCAGTTCTTC. Protein: CSVESWGRASYNEQFF. The chain links TRBV29-1 to TRBJ2-1; 7 bases line up with TRBD2. The CDR3 covers 16 residues. Trimming took 2 bases from V and 0 from J; bases not matched to a gene: 7. CDR1 SQVTM and CDR2 ANQGSEA come from the germline V gene.

The table lists this clonotype with a count of one. The chain has TRBV27 and TRBJ1-1, with D possibly TRBD1 on 5 matching bases. This CDR3 comprises 15 residues. V gave up 6 bases and J gave up 0 bases, with 14 bases separating them. From germline, CDR1 is MNHEY and CDR2 SMNVEV (reference sequence). The CDR3 spells CASSSTQALNTEAFF. The CDR3 DNA reads TGTGCCAGCAGCTCTACACAGGCTTTGAACACTGAAGCTTTCTTT.

Concerning this clonotype itself: A read error may produce the germline difference seen at one junction end. This chain uses TRBV7-2 with TRBJ1-2; D is undetermined. This CDR3 is 12 amino acids long. The germline CDR1 and CDR2 sequences are SGHTA and FQGNSA. CDR3 sequence reads: CAISFSTAFGTF. The CDR3 DNA sequence: TGTGCCATCAGCTTTTCCACAGCATTCGGGACCTTC.

This clonotype was recorded a few times. The gene calls are TRBV6-2 or TRBV6-3 and TRBJ1-1; D is unclear. The V and J ends lost 8 bases and 4 bases respectively, with 17 bases between them. Germline V lookup: CDR1 MNHEY, CDR2 SVGEGT. CDR3 size: 14 residues. The CDR3 DNA is TGTGCCAGCGTAAACCGACGGTCGAGCACTGAAGCTTTCTTT. This translates into CASVNRRSSTEAFF.

This clonotype turned up a few times. The chain links TRBV27 to TRBJ2-7, with TRBD1 identical over 10 bases. The V gene's germline CDR1 is MNHEY and CDR2 SMNVEV (reference sequence). The CDR3 is made up of 15 amino acids. The V segment lost 5 bases and the J segment 1 base; nucleotides outside the gene matches: 5. CDR3 in DNA: TGTGCCAGCAGTCCCTGGACAGGGGGATCCTACGAGCAGTACTTC. Its translation is CASSPWTGGSYEQYF.

This chain connects TRBV7-2 to TRBJ1-5; D ambiguous. The V gene lost 5 bases and the J gene lost 7 bases, with 18 bases spanning the gap. The CDR3 extends over 15 amino acids. Germline V gene data show CDR1 as SGHTA and CDR2 as FQGNSA. CDR3 nucleotide sequence: TGTGCCAGCAGCCGCACGGACGGCGGGCGACAGCCCCAGCATTTT. This encodes CASSRTDGGRQPQHF.

This clonotype was counted a few times. The chain employs TRBV9 and TRBJ1-4; D gene uncertain. With 3 bases removed from V and 3 bases from J, the gap between germline ends came to 9 bases. Germline lookup yields CDR1 SGDLS and CDR2 YYNGEE. The CDR3 extends over 14 amino acids. CDR3 residues: CASSAQGSNEKLFF. CDR3 sequence (DNA): TGTGCCAGCAGCGCTCAAGGGTCTAATGAAAAACTGTTTTTT. The full variable domain, completed using reference TRBV9 and TRBJ1-4, is DSGVTQTPKHLITATGQRVTLRCSPRSGDLSVYWYQQSLDQGLQFLIQYYNGEERAKGNILERFSAQQFPDLHSELNLSSLELGDSALYFCASSAQGSNEKLFFGSGTQLSVL.

The rearrangement uses TRBV29-1 and TRBJ2-7; D gene unclear. The germline V and J ends were trimmed by 4 bases and 3 bases, with 13 bases remaining between them. Germline lookup yields CDR1 SQVTM and CDR2 ANQGSEA. There are 13 residues in the CDR3. DNA of the CDR3: TGCAGCGTTGGACGTCAGAGAGACTACGAGCAGTACTTC. Translated, it gives CSVGRQRDYEQYF.

This rearrangement joins TRBV5-6 to TRBJ1-2; weak D call: TRBD1 (5 bases). This CDR3 has 14 amino acids. The germline CDR1 and CDR2 sequences are SGHDT and YYEEEE. V was trimmed by 7 bases and J by 8 bases, leaving 21 bases between them. CDR3 sequence (DNA): TGTGCCAGCCGTTTCCAGGGCCCTGCTCGGGGCTACACCTTC. Residues: CASRFQGPARGYTF.